There are a few counts of the clone carrying this TCR beta chain. As originally analysed: It was from reference gene primer amplification that nucleated cell counts were estimated. The repertoire was sequenced with immunoSEQ multiplex PCR; TCRdb's copy has only in-frame clones and lacks some. V and J calls and clone size are given by that table; D and trimming were obtained from the DNA. The sample includes 3,900 or so clones, approximately 89% of them seen just once. This entry is derived from a study of blood T cell repertoires in COVID-19. Background on the study: Both acute and convalescent COVID-19 samples were obtained from the United States, Italy and Spain. T cells, B-cell-depleted T cells, or PBMCs supplied cDNA or gDNA.

This receptor was taken from a woman aged 70-85 years with active COVID-19. The source material was peripheral blood.

DNA of the CDR3: TGTGCCAGCAGCAAGGGGGCCCAAGAGACCCAGTACTTC. Translation gives CASSKGAQETQYF. The chain combines TRBV21-1 with TRBJ2-5; the table gives TRBD1 as D, unverified against the DNA. TRBV21-1 counts as a pseudogene. The length of the CDR3 is 13 residues.